This T cell receptor (beta chain) is from a study of human T cells and chemical hapten exposure. The CDR3 is 18 residues long. Germline V CDR1 and CDR2: ENHRY, SYGVKD. After removal of 6 bases from V and 0 bases from J, the junction contained 11 bases not matched to a gene. One entry per CDR3 protein results from TCRdb running MiXCR on the 5' RACE reads. The sample holds 80,000 or so distinct CDR3 sequences; less than 20% are singletons and the top ten take approximately 7%. Unseparated into fractions, whole blood served as the source from which total RNA was extracted. The TCR originated in a female donor in good health. The V gene is TRBV10-3, the J gene TRBJ2-1; TRBD2 agrees at 10 bases. CDR3 sequence (DNA): TGTGCCATCAGCGGCGCGCTAGCGGGAGAGTACTCCTACAATGAGCAGTTCTTC. This gives the protein CAISGALAGEYSYNEQFF.